The present T cell receptor beta chain was sequenced within a study of beta chain features in type 1 diabetes. Across the whole study: The study found patients and healthy donors alike in age, gender and cell yields.

Concerning this clone: What it binds is unknown.

The study, taken as a whole, reports: These data did not resolve whether HLA type affects TCRB rearrangement.

Reverse transcription of all isolated RNA meant that expressed TCRB transcripts were sequenced. Method: immunoSEQ multiplex PCR; TCRdb's copy keeps in-frame clones and lacks some. The sample carries a few hundred thousand clones, roughly 16% recorded once. V gave up 5 bases and J gave up 6 bases; unmatched junction bases: 7. CDR3 length: 14 residues. Germline assignment: CDR1 SGHNT and CDR2 YENEEA. Source material: naive CD4+ T cells from blood. This clonotype was obtained from a woman aged 18-29 years in good health. V usage is TRBV11-3 and J usage is TRBJ2-1; 7 nucleotides agree with TRBD1. CDR3 nucleotides: TGTGCCAGCAGCCCGCTCGACAGGGTCAATGAGCAGTTCTTC. Its translation: CASSPLDRVNEQFF.